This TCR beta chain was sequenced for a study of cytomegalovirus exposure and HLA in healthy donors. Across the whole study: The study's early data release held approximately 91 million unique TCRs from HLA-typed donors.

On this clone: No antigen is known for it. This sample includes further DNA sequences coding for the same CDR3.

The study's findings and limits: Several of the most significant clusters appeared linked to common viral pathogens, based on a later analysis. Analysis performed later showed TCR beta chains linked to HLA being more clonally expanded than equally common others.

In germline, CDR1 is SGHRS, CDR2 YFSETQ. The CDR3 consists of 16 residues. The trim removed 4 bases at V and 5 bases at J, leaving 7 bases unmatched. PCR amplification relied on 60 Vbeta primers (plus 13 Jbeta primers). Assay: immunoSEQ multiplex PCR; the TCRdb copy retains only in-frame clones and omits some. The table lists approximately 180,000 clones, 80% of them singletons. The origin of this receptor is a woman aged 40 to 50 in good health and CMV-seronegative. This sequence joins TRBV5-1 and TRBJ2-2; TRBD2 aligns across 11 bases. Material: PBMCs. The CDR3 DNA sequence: TGCGCCAGCAGCCTTAGCGGGAGGGCCGGGACCGGGGAGCTGTTTTTT. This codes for CASSLSGRAGTGELFF.